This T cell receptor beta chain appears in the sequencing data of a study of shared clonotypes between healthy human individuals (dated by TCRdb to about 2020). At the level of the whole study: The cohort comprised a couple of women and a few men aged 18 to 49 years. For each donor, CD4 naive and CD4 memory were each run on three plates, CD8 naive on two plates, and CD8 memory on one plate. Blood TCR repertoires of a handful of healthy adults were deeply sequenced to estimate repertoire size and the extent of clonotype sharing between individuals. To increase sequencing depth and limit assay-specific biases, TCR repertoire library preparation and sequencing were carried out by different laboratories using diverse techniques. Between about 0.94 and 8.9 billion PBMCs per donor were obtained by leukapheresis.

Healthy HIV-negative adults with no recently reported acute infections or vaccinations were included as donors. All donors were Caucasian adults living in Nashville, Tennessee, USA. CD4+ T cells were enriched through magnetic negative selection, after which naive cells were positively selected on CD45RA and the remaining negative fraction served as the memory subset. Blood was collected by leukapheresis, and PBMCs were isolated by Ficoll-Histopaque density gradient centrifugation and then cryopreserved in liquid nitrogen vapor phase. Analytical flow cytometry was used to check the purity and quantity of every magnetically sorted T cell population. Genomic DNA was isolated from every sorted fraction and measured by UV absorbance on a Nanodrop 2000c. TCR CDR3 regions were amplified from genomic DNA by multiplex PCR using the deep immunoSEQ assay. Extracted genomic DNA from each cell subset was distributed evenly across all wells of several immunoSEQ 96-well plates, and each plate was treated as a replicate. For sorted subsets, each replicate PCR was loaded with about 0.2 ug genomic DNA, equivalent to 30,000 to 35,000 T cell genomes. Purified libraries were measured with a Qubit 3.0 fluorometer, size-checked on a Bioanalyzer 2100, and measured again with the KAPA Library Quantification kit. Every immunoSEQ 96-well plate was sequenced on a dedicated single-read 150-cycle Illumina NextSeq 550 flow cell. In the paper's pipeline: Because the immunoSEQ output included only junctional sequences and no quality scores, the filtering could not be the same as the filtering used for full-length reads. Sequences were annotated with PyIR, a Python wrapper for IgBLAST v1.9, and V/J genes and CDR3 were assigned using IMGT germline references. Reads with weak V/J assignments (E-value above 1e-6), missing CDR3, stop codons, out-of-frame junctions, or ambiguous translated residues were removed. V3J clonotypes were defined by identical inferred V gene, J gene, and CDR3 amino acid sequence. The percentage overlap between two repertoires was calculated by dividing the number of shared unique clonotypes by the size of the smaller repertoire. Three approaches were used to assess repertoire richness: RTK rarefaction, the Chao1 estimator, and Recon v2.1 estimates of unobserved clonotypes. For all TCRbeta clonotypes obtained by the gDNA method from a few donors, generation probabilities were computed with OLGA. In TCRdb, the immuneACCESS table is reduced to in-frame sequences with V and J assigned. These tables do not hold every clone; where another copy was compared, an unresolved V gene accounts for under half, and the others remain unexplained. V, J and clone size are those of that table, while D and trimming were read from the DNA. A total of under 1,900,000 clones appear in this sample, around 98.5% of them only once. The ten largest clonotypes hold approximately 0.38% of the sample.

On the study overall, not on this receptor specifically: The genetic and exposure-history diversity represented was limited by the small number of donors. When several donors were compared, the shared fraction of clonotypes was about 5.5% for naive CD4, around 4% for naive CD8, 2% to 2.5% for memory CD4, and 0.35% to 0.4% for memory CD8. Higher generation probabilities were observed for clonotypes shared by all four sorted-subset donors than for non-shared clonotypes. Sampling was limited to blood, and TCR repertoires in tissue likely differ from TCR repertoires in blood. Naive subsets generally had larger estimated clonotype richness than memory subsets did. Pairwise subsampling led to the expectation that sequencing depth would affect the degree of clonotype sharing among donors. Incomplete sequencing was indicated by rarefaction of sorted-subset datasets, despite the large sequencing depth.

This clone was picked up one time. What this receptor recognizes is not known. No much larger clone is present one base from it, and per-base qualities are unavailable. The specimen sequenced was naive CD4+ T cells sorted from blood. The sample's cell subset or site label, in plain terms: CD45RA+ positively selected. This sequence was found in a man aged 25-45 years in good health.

The DNA reads TGTGCCAGCAGTGGGACTAGCGGGAGAAATGAGCAGTTCTTC. This yields the protein CASSGTSGRNEQFF. The chain joins TRBV6-4 to TRBJ2-1; 13 junctional bases match TRBD2. V trim: 4 bases; J trim: 7 bases; unmatched bases: 1. For CDR1 and CDR2, the germline V gene lists MRHNA and SNTAGT. There are 14 amino acids in the CDR3, from cysteine to phenylalanine inclusive. The kept DNA is CDR3 alone, 42 bases in frame from the first base.